One TCR beta chain is described in this entry. Its specificity is not known. PCR primers comprised 60 Vbeta and 13 Jbeta primers. The protocol was immunoSEQ multiplex PCR, while the TCRdb copy is restricted to in-frame clones and leaves out a portion. The sample records 150,000 to 200,000 clones, around 77% being singletons. Trimming at V came to 3 bases and at J to 5 bases, leaving 11 bases not matched to a gene. The germline V gene encodes CDR1 SGHRS and CDR2 YFSETQ. The CDR3 covers 16 residues. This entry is derived from a study of cytomegalovirus exposure and HLA in healthy donors. General study points: Earlier analysis looked at TCR beta V segments, and most were productive about 87% or about 30% of the time. The CMV antigen specificity of a few CMV-associated chains was confirmed through in vitro analysis. Cytomegalovirus status, reportedly, was diagnosed with high specificity and sensitivity by the classifier. The study put some 150 TCR beta chains on its list as cytomegalovirus-associated.

The TCR was taken from a man between 60 and 75 years old in good health and CMV-seronegative. The genes are TRBV5-1 and TRBJ2-5, with 9 nucleotides matching TRBD1. What was sequenced was PBMCs. The CDR3 nucleotides read TGCGCCAGCAGCTACAAACAGGGGGCCCAGGGGGAGACCCAGTACTTC. Translation gives CASSYKQGAQGETQYF.